Listed here are 5 T cell receptor beta chains from one sample, sequenced in a study of blood T cell repertoires in COVID-19 (dated by TCRdb to about 2020). The library was produced with the immunoSEQ multiplex PCR assay. TCRdb provides this immuneACCESS table in a form limited to in-frame rearrangements. Some clones are lacking; in checked studies, under half of them reflect an unresolved V gene, and why the rest are absent is not known. The sample table shows 150,000 to 200,000 clones, and 65% to 85% are seen once. Roughly a tenth of the sample is held by the ten biggest clonotypes. The specimen sequenced was peripheral blood. These receptors were taken from a man aged 65 to 85 with active or convalescent COVID-19.

This chain links TRBV4-3 with TRBJ1-1; possible D gene TRBD1, 5 bases. V was clipped by 0 bases and J by 3 bases, with 11 bases between them. CDR1 LGHNA and CDR2 YSLEER come from the germline V gene. The CDR3 has 15 amino acids. For the CDR3, the DNA is TGCGCCAGCAGCCAAGATCTGGAGGGACACACTGAAGCTTTCTTT. Translated: CASSQDLEGHTEAFF.

This clone has only one observation. The genes are TRBV29-1 and TRBJ1-5; D unresolved. Trimming took off 7 bases at V and 3 bases at J, with 13 bases between the two ends. There are 13 residues in the CDR3. Germline assignment: CDR1 SQVTM and CDR2 ANQGSEA. Written as DNA, the CDR3 is TGCAGCGCGGGCCGGGGAGCCAATCAGCCCCAGCATTTT. Protein sequence: CSAGRGANQPQHF.

This chain connects TRBV12-5 to TRBJ2-3; tentative D call: TRBD1 (6 bases). Germline lookup yields CDR1 LGHNT and CDR2 FRNRAP. Deletions cut 1 base from V and 4 bases from J, with 18 bases between. This CDR3 has 17 amino acids. CDR3 in amino acids: CASGLEIQGSGPDTQYF. The CDR3 DNA is TGTGCTAGTGGTTTGGAAATACAGGGAAGCGGCCCAGATACGCAGTATTTT.

The chain joins TRBV9 to TRBJ1-6, with D possibly TRBD1 on 6 matching bases. V was cut by 6 bases and J by 7 bases, with 11 bases left in between. CDR1 is SGDLS and CDR2 is YYNGEE in the germline V gene. The CDR3 length is 13 residues. The CDR3 is CASTGQQNSPLHF. CDR3 bases: TGTGCCAGCACCGGACAGCAAAATTCACCCCTCCACTTT.

The chain recombines TRBV6-5 with TRBJ2-5, with 9 positions matching TRBD2. The CDR3 length is 16 residues. V lost 0 bases to trimming and J lost 10 bases; unmatched junction nucleotides: 12. Germline values: CDR1 MNHEY, CDR2 SVGAGI. This chain's CDR3 is CASSYSGSGRPVDQYF. The CDR3 bases are TGTGCCAGCAGTTACTCGGGAAGCGGGAGGCCGGTGGACCAGTACTTC.